The 18 T cell receptor beta chains below come from one sample, sequenced in a study of control samples from healthy donors and cancer patients. Method: immunoSEQ multiplex PCR; TCRdb's copy keeps in-frame clones and lacks some. The data hold roughly 180,000 clones, with 75% to 95% observed a single time. The sample comprised blood. The source is a woman in her 40s in good health.

The genes are TRBV2 and TRBJ1-1; 9 positions match TRBD1. Germline assignment: CDR1 SNHLY and CDR2 FYNNEI. Trimming cost V 6 bases and J 6 bases; bases outside gene matches: 11. CDR3 length: 15 residues. Written as DNA, the CDR3 is TGTGCCAGCAGCCGACCGGGACAGGGTTCCCCTGAAGCTTTCTTT. This translates into CASSRPGQGSPEAFF.

The chain has TRBV6-2 or TRBV6-3 and TRBJ1-3; D is perhaps TRBD1 (5 bases). V gave up 6 bases and J gave up 2 bases, with 11 bases separating them. From germline, CDR1 is MNHEY and CDR2 SVGEGT. The CDR3 totals 14 residues. The CDR3 sequence is CASSGTSAGNTIYF. The CDR3, as DNA: TGTGCCAGCAGCGGGACGTCCGCTGGAAACACCATATATTTT.

The rearrangement joins TRBV7-9 to TRBJ2-3, with 7 nucleotides matching TRBD2. The germline V gene has CDR1 SEHNR and CDR2 FQNEAQ (reference sequence). The CDR3 sequence is 14 residues long. The V gene end was trimmed by 5 bases and the J gene end by 3 bases; junction bases not matched to a gene: 5. CDR3 loop: CASSREGLTDTQYF. The CDR3 DNA reads TGTGCCAGCAGCCGCGAGGGACTAACAGATACGCAGTATTTT.

The genes are TRBV6-5 and TRBJ1-2; no clear D. CDR3 size: 15 residues. Trimming stripped 6 bases from V and 3 bases from J, with 17 bases between. Germline CDR1 and CDR2: MNHEY and SVGAGI. CDR3 coding DNA: TGTGCCAGCAGCCTAGATATGGGTGGGGACTATGGCTACACCTTC. Its translation: CASSLDMGGDYGYTF.

This chain joins TRBV27 and TRBJ2-6; D gene unclear. The CDR3 extends over 13 amino acids. Germline-derived CDR1 and CDR2 are MNHEY and SMNVEV (reference sequence). The V and J ends lost 0 bases and 3 bases respectively, with 0 bases between them. CDR3 protein: CASSLSGANVLTF. Here the CDR3 DNA reads TGTGCCAGCAGTTTATCTGGGGCCAACGTCCTGACTTTC.

The chain is built from TRBV5-6 and TRBJ2-7; D assignment may be TRBD1 or TRBD2 (6 bases each). CDR1 is SGHDT, CDR2 YYEEEE, per germline. The CDR3 runs 14 residues. Trimming shortened V by 4 bases and J by 4 bases, and 15 bases separated the two germline ends. CDR3 sequence (DNA): TGTGCCAGCAGCCTGGGGGGACATTCATACGAGCAGTACTTC. It translates to CASSLGGHSYEQYF.

V usage is TRBV29-1 and J usage is TRBJ1-1; D is ambiguous. The CDR3 covers 10 residues. The V gene's germline CDR1 is SQVTM and CDR2 ANQGSEA. The V end lost 3 bases, the J end lost 4 bases, and 3 bases lay between the germline ends. CDR3 coding DNA: TGCAGCGTTGATAGCACTGAAGCTTTCTTT. Amino acids: CSVDSTEAFF.

The genes are TRBV28 and TRBJ1-6; weak D call: TRBD1 (5 bases). V lost 5 bases, J lost 6 bases, and 11 bases lay in between. CDR3 length equals 14 residues. From germline, CDR1 is MDHEN and CDR2 SYDVKM. The CDR3 sequence: CASSPRERNSPLHF. Written as DNA, the CDR3 is TGTGCCAGCAGTCCCAGGGAACGTAATTCACCCCTCCACTTT.

In DNA, the CDR3 is TGTGCCAGCAGTCGATCGACTCCCTACGAGCAGTACTTC. The encoded protein is CASSRSTPYEQYF. The rearrangement joins TRBV12-3 or TRBV12-4 to TRBJ2-7; D gene uncertain. CDR3 length equals 13 residues. Trimming cost V 5 bases and J 2 bases, with 10 bases left between them.

The chain is built from TRBV7-9 and TRBJ2-3; unclear D gene. The CDR3 runs to 10 residues. Trimming took off 6 bases at V and 9 bases at J, with 7 bases between the two ends. CDR1 SEHNR and CDR2 FQNEAQ come from the germline V gene (reference sequence). CDR3 region: CASRSGTQYF. The CDR3 DNA is TGTGCCAGCAGGTCCGGGACGCAGTATTTT.

The V gene is TRBV7-8, the J gene TRBJ2-7; D not certain. V dropped 1 base and J dropped 2 bases, with 9 bases sitting between them. Germline CDR1 and CDR2: SGHVS and FQNEAQ. This CDR3 comprises 14 residues. The CDR3 nucleotides are TGTGCCAGCAGCTTAGGTGGGGAAACCTACGAGCAGTACTTC. This sequence encodes CASSLGGETYEQYF.

The chain employs TRBV18 and TRBJ2-1, with a possible D match to TRBD2 (6 bases). With 11 bases removed from V and 6 bases from J, the gap between germline ends came to 14 bases. CDR3 length: 12 amino acids. CDR1 is KGHSH, CDR2 LQKENI, per germline. The CDR3 region has the DNA TGTGCCGGAATCGGGGGAGGCAATGAGCAGTTCTTC. The encoded protein is CAGIGGGNEQFF.

The chain has TRBV13 and TRBJ2-1; D is possibly TRBD2 (6 bases). From germline, CDR1 is PRHDT and CDR2 FYEKMQ (reference sequence). The CDR3 is 19 amino acids. Trimming left V 5 bases short and J 7 bases short, with 30 bases between. The CDR3 DNA reads as TGTGCCAGCAGCCAAACCTTCAACTTGGGGACGCGGGCGGGGAATGAGCAGTTCTTC. This sequence encodes CASSQTFNLGTRAGNEQFF.

This sequence joins TRBV29-1 and TRBJ1-2; D is unclear. This CDR3 spans 11 amino acids. Trimming stripped 4 bases from V and 8 bases from J, with 11 bases between. Germline V lookup: CDR1 SQVTM, CDR2 ANQGSEA. The CDR3 reads CSVGEGLGYTF. CDR3 DNA: TGCAGCGTTGGTGAGGGATTAGGCTACACCTTC.

V gene TRBV5-4 combines with J gene TRBJ2-5; 7 bases are shared with TRBD2. This CDR3 comprises 14 residues. Germline V CDR1 and CDR2: SGHNT, YYREEE (reference sequence). The V and J ends lost 0 bases and 2 bases, in that order; junction bases with no gene match: 1. DNA for the CDR3: TGTGCCAGCAGCTTGGGACTAGCTCAAGAGACCCAGTACTTC. This gives the protein CASSLGLAQETQYF. The full variable domain, rest sourced from reference TRBV5-4 and TRBJ2-5, is ETGVTQSPTHLIKTRGQQVTLRCSSQSGHNTVSWYQQALGQGPQFIFQYYREEENGRGNFPPRFSGLQFPNYSSELNVNALELDDSALYLCASSLGLAQETQYFGPGTRLLVL.

This clone has a single count. The V gene is TRBV19, the J gene TRBJ2-7, with D perhaps matching TRBD1 (6 bases). The germline V gene has CDR1 LNHDA and CDR2 SQIVND (reference sequence). Trimming stripped 3 bases from V and 4 bases from J, with 22 bases between. The CDR3 length is 17 residues. The CDR3 protein is CASSINFGGHFGYEQYF. In DNA form, the CDR3 reads TGTGCCAGTAGTATTAATTTTGGGGGACACTTTGGGTACGAGCAGTACTTC.

This chain connects TRBV4-2 to TRBJ2-2; perhaps TRBD1 as D (6 bases). This CDR3 comprises 14 residues. The V end was cut by 6 bases, the J end by 8 bases, with 16 bases between. Looked up from germline, CDR1 is LGHNA and CDR2 is YNFKEQ. DNA of the CDR3: TGTGCCAGCAGACTCACCGCAGGGGAGGGGGAGCTGTTTTTT. Amino acids: CASRLTAGEGELFF.

V is TRBV21-1 and J is TRBJ1-3. TRBV21-1 is a listed pseudogene. The CDR3 consists of 17 residues. CDR3 sequence reads: CASTTSGRVNSGNTIYF. CDR3 in DNA: TGTGCCAGCACCACCTCGGGTCGGGTTAACTCTGGAAACACCATATATTTT.